The 3 T cell receptor beta chains below come from one sample, sequenced in a study of control samples from healthy donors and cancer patients. Clones were read by immunoSEQ multiplex PCR, and TCRdb kept only the in-frame ones, dropping some. The profile shows some 34,000 clones, 85% to 95% of them singletons. Material: PBMCs. Receptors originate from a man aged 35 to 55 with colorectal cancer.

This chain joins TRBV7-8 and TRBJ2-7; unclear D gene. The V and J ends lost 0 bases and 1 base respectively, with 13 bases between them. This CDR3 is built from 16 residues. Germline-derived CDR1 and CDR2 are SGHVS and FQNEAQ. The CDR3: CASSLAQRTASYEQYF. The CDR3 DNA follows: TGTGCCAGCAGCTTAGCGCAAAGGACGGCTTCCTACGAGCAGTACTTC. The variable domain in full, with the rest retrieved from reference TRBV7-8 and TRBJ2-7, is GAGVSQSPRYKVAKRGQDVALRCDPISGHVSLFWYQQALGQGPEFLTYFQNEAQLDKSGLPSDRFFAERPEGSVSTLKIQRTQQEDSAVYLCASSLAQRTASYEQYFGPGTRLTVT.

This clone was picked up a small number of times. The CDR3 here is CASSSSPLGQILAGGLADTQYF. In nucleotides, the CDR3 is TGTGCCAGCAGCTCAAGCCCCCTTGGACAGATTTTAGCGGGGGGGCTGGCAGATACGCAGTATTTT. The chain is built from TRBV13 and TRBJ2-3; TRBD2 matches 11 bases. CDR3 size: 22 residues. The V gene end was trimmed by 4 bases and the J gene end by 4 bases; junction bases not matched to a gene: 25. Germline CDR1 PRHDT, CDR2 FYEKMQ (reference sequence).

CDR3 in DNA: TGTGCCAGCAGTGAAGTGTACTATGCGGGAGGGTATGGCTACACCTTC. As protein: CASSEVYYAGGYGYTF. The chain joins TRBV6-1 to TRBJ1-2; D gene uncertain. Germline assignment: CDR1 MNHNS and CDR2 SASEGT. This CDR3 comprises 16 residues. Trimming removed 1 base at V and 5 bases at J, with 17 bases between.